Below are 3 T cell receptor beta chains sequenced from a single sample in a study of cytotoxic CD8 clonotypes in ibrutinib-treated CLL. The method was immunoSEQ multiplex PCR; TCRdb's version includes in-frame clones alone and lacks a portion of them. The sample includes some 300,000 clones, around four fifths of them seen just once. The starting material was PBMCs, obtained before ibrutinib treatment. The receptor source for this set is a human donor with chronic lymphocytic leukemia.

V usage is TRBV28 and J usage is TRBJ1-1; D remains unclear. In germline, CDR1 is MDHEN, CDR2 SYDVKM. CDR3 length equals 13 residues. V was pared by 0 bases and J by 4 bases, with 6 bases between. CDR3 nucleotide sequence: TGTGCCAGCAGTTTATGGGGTGGCACTGAAGCTTTCTTT. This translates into CASSLWGGTEAFF. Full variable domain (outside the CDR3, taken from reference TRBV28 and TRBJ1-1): DVKVTQSSRYLVKRTGEKVFLECVQDMDHENMFWYRQDPGLGLRLIYFSYDVKMKEKGDIPEGYSVSREKKERFSLILESASTNQTSMYLCASSLWGGTEAFFGQGTRLTVV.

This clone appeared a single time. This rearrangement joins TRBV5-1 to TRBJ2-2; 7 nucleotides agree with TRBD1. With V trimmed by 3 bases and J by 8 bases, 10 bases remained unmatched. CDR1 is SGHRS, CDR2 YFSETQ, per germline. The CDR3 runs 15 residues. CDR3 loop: CASSSIPTGSGELFF. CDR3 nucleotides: TGCGCCAGCAGCTCGATACCGACAGGGTCTGGGGAGCTGTTTTTT.

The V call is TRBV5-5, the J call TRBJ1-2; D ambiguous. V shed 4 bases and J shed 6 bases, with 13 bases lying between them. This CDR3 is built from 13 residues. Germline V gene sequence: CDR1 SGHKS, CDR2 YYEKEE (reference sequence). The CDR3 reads CASSRVVRDGYTF. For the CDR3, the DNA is TGTGCCAGCAGCCGCGTCGTAAGGGATGGCTACACCTTC.